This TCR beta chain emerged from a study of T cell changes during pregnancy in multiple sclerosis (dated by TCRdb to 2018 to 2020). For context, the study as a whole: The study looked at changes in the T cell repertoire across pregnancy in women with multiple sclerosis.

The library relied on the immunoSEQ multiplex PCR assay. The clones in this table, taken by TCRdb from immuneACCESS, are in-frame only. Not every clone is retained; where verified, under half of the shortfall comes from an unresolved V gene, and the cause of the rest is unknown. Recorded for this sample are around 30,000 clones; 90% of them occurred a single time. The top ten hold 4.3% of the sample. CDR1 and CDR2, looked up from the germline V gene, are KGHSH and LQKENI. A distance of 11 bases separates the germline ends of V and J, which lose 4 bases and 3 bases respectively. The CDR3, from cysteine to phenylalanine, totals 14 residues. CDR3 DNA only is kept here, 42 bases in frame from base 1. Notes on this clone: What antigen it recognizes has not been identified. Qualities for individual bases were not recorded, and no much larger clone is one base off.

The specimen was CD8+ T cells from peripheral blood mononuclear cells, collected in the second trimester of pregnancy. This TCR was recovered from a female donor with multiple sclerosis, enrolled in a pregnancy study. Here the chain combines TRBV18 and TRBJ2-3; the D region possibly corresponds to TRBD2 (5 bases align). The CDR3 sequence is CASSRVRDTDTQYF. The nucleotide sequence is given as TGTGCCAGCTCACGGGTTCGGGATACAGATACGCAGTATTTT.